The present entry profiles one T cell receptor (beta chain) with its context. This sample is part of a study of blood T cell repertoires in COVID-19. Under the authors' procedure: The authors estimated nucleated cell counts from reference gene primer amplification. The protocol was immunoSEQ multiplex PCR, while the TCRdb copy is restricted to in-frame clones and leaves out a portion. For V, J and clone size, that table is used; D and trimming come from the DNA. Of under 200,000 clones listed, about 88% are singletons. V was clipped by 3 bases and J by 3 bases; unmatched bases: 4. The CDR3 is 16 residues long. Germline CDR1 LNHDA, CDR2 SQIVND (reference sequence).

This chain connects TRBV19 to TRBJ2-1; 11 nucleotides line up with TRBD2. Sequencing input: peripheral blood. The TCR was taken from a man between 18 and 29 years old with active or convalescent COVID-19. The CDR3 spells CASSIGGTSGYNEQFF. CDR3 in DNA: TGTGCCAGTAGTATTGGGGGGACTAGCGGCTACAATGAGCAGTTCTTC.